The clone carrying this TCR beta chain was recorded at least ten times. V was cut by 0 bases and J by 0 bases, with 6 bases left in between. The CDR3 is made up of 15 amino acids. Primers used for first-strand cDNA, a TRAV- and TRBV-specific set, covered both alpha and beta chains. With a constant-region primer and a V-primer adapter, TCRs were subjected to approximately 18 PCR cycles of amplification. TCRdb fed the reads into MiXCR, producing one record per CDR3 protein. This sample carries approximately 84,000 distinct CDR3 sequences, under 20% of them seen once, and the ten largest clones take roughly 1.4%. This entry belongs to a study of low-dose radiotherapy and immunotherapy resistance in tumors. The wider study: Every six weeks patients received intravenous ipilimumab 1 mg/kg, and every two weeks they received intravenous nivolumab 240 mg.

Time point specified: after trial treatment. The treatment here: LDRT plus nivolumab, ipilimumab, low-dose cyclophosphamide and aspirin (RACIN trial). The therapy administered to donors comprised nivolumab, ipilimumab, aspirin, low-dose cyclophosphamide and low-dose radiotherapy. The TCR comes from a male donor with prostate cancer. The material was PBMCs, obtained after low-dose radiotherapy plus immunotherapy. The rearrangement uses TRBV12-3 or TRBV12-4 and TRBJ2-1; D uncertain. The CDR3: CASSLAVGSYNEQFF. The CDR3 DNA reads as TGTGCCAGCAGTTTAGCGGTTGGCTCCTACAATGAGCAGTTCTTC.